This T cell receptor (beta chain) appears in the sequencing data of a study of T cell responses to AZD1222 COVID-19 vaccine. Study observations and caveats: Two doses of AZD1222 preceded a rise in Spike-specific TCR breadth and depth. Nearly half of the spike-specific TCRs reportedly recognize variant regions that carry no mutations. None of the repertoires were sampled until the peak T cell response had passed. Researchers report vaccine-associated CD4 TCRs spanning spike, with dominance at 160-218 and 743-854.

This CDR3 is built from 11 residues. V lost 2 bases and J lost 10, with 3 bases in between. The germline CDR1 and CDR2 sequences are MDHEN and SYDVKM. Concerning this clone itself: The antigen is undetermined. The same CDR3 also results from other DNA sequences found in this sample.

Profiling relied on immunoSEQ multiplex PCR, and the TCRdb table lists in-frame clones only, not all of them. The sample contains under 150,000 clones, roughly 88% of which appear only once. The J gene is TRBJ1-6, the V gene TRBV28, with D uncertain. The source was peripheral blood, collected 28 days after the second AZD1222 dose. The TCR comes from an adult who received the AZD1222 COVID-19 vaccine. This chain's CDR3 is CASSLNSPLHF. Here the CDR3 DNA reads TGTGCCAGCAGTTTAAACTCACCCCTCCACTTT.